These 23 T cell receptor beta chains came from one sample sequenced in a study of breast tumors, draining lymph nodes, adjacent tissues. Breast cancer patients provided tissue from their axillary draining lymph nodes. From the multiplex PCR reads, TCRdb called clonotypes with MiXCR, one entry per CDR3 protein. Of about 130,000 distinct CDR3 sequences in the sample, more than 20% are singletons; the top ten hold 2.6%. The sample taken for sequencing was axillary lymph node tissue. These receptors originate from a female donor with breast cancer. Some clones in this sample may be carry-over from other donors' samples.

This clonotype has a count of ten or more. V usage is TRBV6-6 and J usage is TRBJ2-1; 12 bases match TRBD2. Germline lookup yields CDR1 MNHNY and CDR2 SVGAGI (reference sequence). CDR3 length: 16 residues. V dropped 2 bases and J dropped 5; count of bases not matched to a gene: 4. CDR3 coding DNA: TGTGCCAGCAGTTACCCACTAGCGGGAGGTGACAATGAGCAGTTCTTC. This translates into CASSYPLAGGDNEQFF.

This rearrangement joins TRBV6-1 to TRBJ1-4; 7 positions agree with TRBD1. The CDR3 has 14 residues. Germline CDR1 reads MNHNS; CDR2 reads SASEGT. V lost 3 bases to trimming and J lost 8 bases; unmatched junction nucleotides: 6. CDR3 nucleotides: TGTGCCAGCAGTGAGGGGATAGGGGGCGAAAAACTGTTTTTT. This encodes CASSEGIGGEKLFF.

On this clonotype: A much larger clone is a single base away; this may be a read error. The rearrangement links TRBV6-1 to TRBJ2-7; TRBD1 agrees at 9 bases. The CDR3 runs to 13 residues. CDR1 and CDR2 (germline): MNHNS, SASEGT. With 6 bases clipped from V and 6 bases from J, the junction kept 6 bases outside the gene matches. The CDR3 loop is CASRRTGVAEQYF. CDR3 DNA sequence: TGTGCCAGCAGACGGACAGGGGTAGCCGAGCAGTACTTC.

For this clonotype: Possible read error: a much larger clone is one base away. The rearrangement links TRBV5-6 to TRBJ1-2; the match to TRBD1 covers 7 bases. Germline CDR1 and CDR2: SGHDT and YYEEEE. This CDR3 contains 13 residues. The CDR3 DNA sequence: TGTGCCAGCAGCCCGACAGGGAGCTATGGCTACAGCTTC. Translating it yields CASSPTGSYGYSF.

The rearrangement joins TRBV12-3 or TRBV12-4 to TRBJ1-2; 7 nucleotides agree with TRBD1. CDR3 length equals 14 residues. The ends lost 4 bases at V and 4 bases at J; junction bases unmatched: 6. The CDR3 loop is CASSSAGTVYGYTF. The CDR3 DNA reads as TGTGCCAGCAGTTCCGCCGGGACAGTCTATGGCTACACCTTC.

Ten or more counts support this clonotype. The gene calls are TRBV20-1 and TRBJ2-7, with 10 bases lining up with TRBD2. V lost 1 base, J lost 2 bases, and 11 bases stayed unmatched. The germline V gene has CDR1 DFQATT and CDR2 SNEGSKA (reference sequence). The CDR3 has 17 amino acids. CDR3 coding DNA: TGCAGTGCTAGAGTTACCCAAGCGGGAGGGCATCCCTACGAGCAGTACTTC. The encoded protein is CSARVTQAGGHPYEQYF.

This clonotype was recorded a few times. Being one base from a much bigger clone, this may be a read error. Without the conserved terminal phenylalanine or tryptophan, this CDR3 likely stems from a read error. V and J are TRBV11-1 and TRBJ2-1, with D tentatively TRBD1 or TRBD2 (7 bases each). CDR3 length: 13 residues. Trimming took off 5 bases at V and 9 bases at J, with 14 bases between the two ends. CDR1 and CDR2 from the germline V gene are SGHAT and FQDESV (reference sequence). This chain's CDR3 is CASSPTGEGEQFL. The CDR3 region has the DNA TGTGCCAGCAGCCCAACAGGGGAGGGTGAGCAGTTCCTC.

There are many counts of this clonotype. The V gene is TRBV2, the J gene TRBJ2-1; D unclear. The CDR3 extends over 15 amino acids. In germline, CDR1 is SNHLY, CDR2 FYNNEI. Between the trimmed V and J ends, which lost 5 bases and 0 bases, there was a span of 11 bases. As DNA, the CDR3 is TGTGCCAGCAGTCCCGGGTCGAGCTCCTACAATGAGCAGTTCTTC. It translates to CASSPGSSSYNEQFF. Complete variable domain (other parts from reference TRBV2 and TRBJ2-1): EPEVTQTPSHQVTQMGQEVILRCVPISNHLYFYWYRQILGQKVEFLVSFYNNEISEKSEIFDDQFSVERPDGSNFTLKIRSTKLEDSAMYFCASSPGSSSYNEQFFGPGTRLTVL.

The V and J genes are TRBV29-1 and TRBJ2-3; D perhaps matches TRBD1 (5 bases). Germline V CDR1 and CDR2: SQVTM, ANQGSEA. V lost 6 bases, J lost 10 bases, and 14 bases lay in between. The CDR3 is 11 residues long. In DNA form, the CDR3 reads TGCAGCGTCGGATACAGGCAGGCGCAGTATTTT. Translating it yields CSVGYRQAQYF.

This clonotype was seen once. A much larger clone lies one base from this, so it may be a read error. No conserved phenylalanine or tryptophan is present at the end of the CDR3, so a read error is the likely explanation. The genes are TRBV5-4 and TRBJ1-2; D call uncertain. Trimming stripped 1 base from V and 6 bases from J, with 7 bases between. Germline CDR1 SGHNT, CDR2 YYREEE (reference sequence). CDR3 length equals 12 residues. The CDR3 DNA is TGTGCCAGCAGCTTGCTCGTGGATGGCTACACCGTC. Encoded protein: CASSLLVDGYTV.

This clonotype showed up many times. The chain joins TRBV6-5 to TRBJ2-1; D gene uncertain. The V and J ends lost 0 bases and 9 bases respectively, with 9 bases between them. The germline CDR1 and CDR2 sequences are MNHEY and SVGAGI. This CDR3 region has 13 residues. The CDR3 reads CASSYSTSSEQFF. The CDR3 DNA sequence: TGTGCCAGCAGTTACTCGACCAGCTCTGAGCAGTTCTTC.

This clonotype has at least ten counts. The rearrangement links TRBV7-2 to TRBJ2-3; TRBD2 agrees at 12 bases. The CDR3 spans 16 residues. CDR1 and CDR2 (germline): SGHTA, FQGNSA. Losses at the gene ends were 5 bases for V and 4 bases for J; bases not matched to a gene: 7. CDR3 amino acids: CASSLTSGSRADTQYF. As DNA, the CDR3 is TGTGCCAGCAGCCTGACTAGCGGGAGTAGGGCAGATACGCAGTATTTT.

The sample holds many counts of this clonotype. The rearrangement joins TRBV29-1 to TRBJ2-3; TRBD2 matches 8 bases. Trimming at V came to 4 bases and at J to 6 bases, leaving 6 bases not matched to a gene. Germline loops: CDR1 SQVTM, CDR2 ANQGSEA. The CDR3 contains 13 residues. CDR3 DNA sequence: TGCAGCGTTGCACGGGAGGGGGGGGATACGCAGTATTTT. As protein: CSVAREGGDTQYF.

Comments on this clonotype: Just one base apart from a much larger clone, this may be a read error. The V gene is TRBV7-2, the J gene TRBJ2-7; TRBD1 is a possible D gene (6 bases). CDR3 length equals 15 residues. The germline V gene has CDR1 SGHTA and CDR2 FQGNSA. The chain's CDR3 is CASSLGAGVTGEQCF. The CDR3 nucleotides read TGTGCCAGCAGCTTAGGAGCAGGGGTGACGGGTGAGCAGTGCTTC.

The sample holds a few counts of this clonotype. J is TRBJ2-1 and V is TRBV14; 13 bases fit TRBD2. V dropped 1 base and J dropped 4; count of bases not matched to a gene: 10. The CDR3 loop spans 19 amino acids. Germline V gene sequence: CDR1 SGHDN, CDR2 FVKESK. CDR3: CASSQGFTVGLAGYNEQFF. The CDR3 coding sequence is TGTGCCAGCAGCCAAGGTTTTACGGTGGGACTAGCGGGATACAATGAGCAGTTCTTC. The variable domain in full, completed from reference TRBV14 and TRBJ2-1, reads EAGVTQFPSHSVIEKGQTVTLRCDPISGHDNLYWYRRVMGKEIKFLLHFVKESKQDESGMPNNRFLAERTGGTYSTLKVQPAELEDSGVYFCASSQGFTVGLAGYNEQFFGPGTRLTVL.

This sequence joins TRBV30 and TRBJ2-1, with 11 bases matching TRBD2. Per germline, CDR1 GTSNPN and CDR2 SVGIG (reference sequence). With 0 bases clipped from V and 8 bases from J, the junction kept 9 bases outside the gene matches. This CDR3 has 16 residues. This CDR3 reads CAWSVWETSGMDEQFF. CDR3 nucleotide sequence: TGTGCCTGGAGTGTTTGGGAGACTAGCGGGATGGATGAGCAGTTCTTC. Looking up the rest from reference TRBV30 and TRBJ2-1 gives the full variable domain: SQTIHQWPATLVQPVGSPLSLECTVEGTSNPNLYWYRQAAGRGLQLLFYSVGIGQISSEVPQNLSASRPQDRQFILSSKKLLLSDSGFYLCAWSVWETSGMDEQFFGPGTRLTVL.

This clonotype has more than one count but fewer than ten. V is TRBV30 and J is TRBJ1-5, with D possibly matching TRBD1 (5 bases). Germline assignment: CDR1 GTSNPN and CDR2 SVGIG (reference sequence). Trimming took 0 bases from V and 0 from J, leaving 6 bases between them. The CDR3 is made up of 14 amino acids. This CDR3 is CAWSVGVSNQPQHF. The CDR3 region has the DNA TGTGCCTGGAGTGTAGGGGTTAGCAATCAGCCCCAGCATTTT.

This clonotype was counted between two and nine times. The chain employs TRBV5-4 and TRBJ2-7, with 8 nucleotides matching TRBD1. V lost 4 bases, J lost 3 bases, and 3 bases stayed unmatched. The CDR3 totals 13 residues. Germline V gene lookup returns CDR1 SGHNT and CDR2 YYREEE (reference sequence). DNA of the CDR3: TGTGCCAGCAGCCCGACAGGGGTCTACGAGCAGTACTTC. It specifies CASSPTGVYEQYF.

V usage is TRBV4-1 and J usage is TRBJ2-2, with a possible D match to TRBD1 (5 bases). This CDR3 spans 16 amino acids. V was cut by 2 bases and J by 0 bases, with 10 bases left in between. Germline assignment: CDR1 MGHRA and CDR2 YSYEKL. Written as DNA, the CDR3 is TGCGCCAGCAGCCAATATGCAGGGACGAACACCGGGGAGCTGTTTTTT. This codes for CASSQYAGTNTGELFF.

This clonotype has ten or more counts. The gene calls are TRBV7-9 and TRBJ2-7; D unresolved. Germline V gene data show CDR1 as SEHNR and CDR2 as FQNEAQ (reference sequence). Trimming removed 0 bases from V and 1 base from J, with 7 bases in between. The length of the CDR3 is 14 residues. The CDR3 here is CASSLASISYEQYF. Here the CDR3 DNA reads TGTGCCAGCAGCTTAGCTTCCATATCCTACGAGCAGTACTTC.

As to this clonotype: Compared with germline, one end of the junction differs, possibly owing to a read error. The chain recombines TRBV10-3 with TRBJ2-2; 10 bases agree with TRBD2. The CDR3 extends over 17 amino acids. Germline V gene lookup returns CDR1 ENHRY and CDR2 SYGVKD. Here the CDR3 reads CAITEASGGPGAGELFF. DNA of the CDR3: TGTGCCATCACTGAGGCTAGCGGGGGCCCCGGGGCCGGGGAGCTGTTTTTT.

In this sample, this clonotype turned up many times. This chain joins TRBV20-1 and TRBJ1-2; no clear D. CDR3 length: 12 amino acids. Trimming pared 2 bases from V and 2 bases from J, leaving 6 bases between. Germline loops: CDR1 DFQATT, CDR2 SNEGSKA (reference sequence). The CDR3 nucleotides are TGCAGTGCTAGACCCGAGAACTATGGCTACACCTTC. It codes for CSARPENYGYTF.

The sample holds many counts of this clonotype. The chain uses TRBV6-6 and TRBJ2-7; D remains ambiguous. CDR3 size: 12 residues. Germline CDR1 and CDR2: MNHNY and SVGAGI (reference sequence). Trimming took off 7 bases at V and 2 bases at J, with 9 bases between the two ends. This CDR3 is CASTSNAYEQYF. CDR3 sequence (DNA): TGTGCCAGCACCTCCAATGCCTACGAGCAGTACTTC.